The TCR beta chain described here comes from a study of shared clonotypes between healthy human individuals. Repertoires were generated with immunoSEQ multiplex PCR, while TCRdb's copy carries only in-frame clones and drops some. The table lists under 2,500,000 clones, nearly 97% of them singletons, with roughly 0.13% in the top ten. A note on this clone: The germline gene is not matched at one end of the junction; a read error may be the cause.

CDR1 and CDR2 (germline): MGHDK, SYGVNS. This CDR3 region has 15 residues. The clonotype was recovered from a young man in good health. The V call is TRBV25-1, the J call TRBJ1-4, with 9 bases aligning to TRBD1. Source material: naive CD4+ T cells sorted from blood. Indicated subset: CD45RA+ positively selected. CDR3 residues: CASSGEQGAKEKLFF. As DNA, the CDR3 is TGTGCCAGCAGTGGGGAACAGGGGGCTAAGGAAAAACTGTTTTTT.